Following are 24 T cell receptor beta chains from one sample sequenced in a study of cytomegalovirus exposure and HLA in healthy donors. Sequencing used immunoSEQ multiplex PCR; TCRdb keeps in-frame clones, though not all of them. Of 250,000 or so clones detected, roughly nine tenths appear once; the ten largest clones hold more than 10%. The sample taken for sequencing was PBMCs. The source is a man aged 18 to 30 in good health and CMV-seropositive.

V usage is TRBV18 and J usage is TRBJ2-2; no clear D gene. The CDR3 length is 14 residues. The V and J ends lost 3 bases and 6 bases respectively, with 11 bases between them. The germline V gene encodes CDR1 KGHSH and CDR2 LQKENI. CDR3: CASSPRQDAGELFF. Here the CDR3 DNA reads TGTGCCAGCTCACCCCGGCAGGACGCCGGGGAGCTGTTTTTT.

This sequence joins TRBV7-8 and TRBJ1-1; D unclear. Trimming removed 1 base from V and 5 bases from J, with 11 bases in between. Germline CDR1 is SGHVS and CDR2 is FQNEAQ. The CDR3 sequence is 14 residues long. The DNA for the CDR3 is TGTGCCAGCAGCTTAGGCGTACGTCGTACTGAAGCTTTCTTT. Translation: CASSLGVRRTEAFF.

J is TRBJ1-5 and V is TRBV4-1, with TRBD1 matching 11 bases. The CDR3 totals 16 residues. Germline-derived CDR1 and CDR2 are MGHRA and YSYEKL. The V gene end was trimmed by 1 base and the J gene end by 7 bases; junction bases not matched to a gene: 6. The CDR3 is CASSQGTGTGGQPQHF. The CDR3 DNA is TGCGCCAGCAGCCAAGGGACCGGGACAGGGGGGCAGCCCCAGCATTTT.

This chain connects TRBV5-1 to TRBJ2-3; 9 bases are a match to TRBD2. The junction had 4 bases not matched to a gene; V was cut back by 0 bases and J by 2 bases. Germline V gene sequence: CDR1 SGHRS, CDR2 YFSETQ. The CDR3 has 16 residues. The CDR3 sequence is CASSLGLADLTDTQYF. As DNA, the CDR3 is TGCGCCAGCAGCTTGGGACTAGCGGACCTCACAGATACGCAGTATTTT.

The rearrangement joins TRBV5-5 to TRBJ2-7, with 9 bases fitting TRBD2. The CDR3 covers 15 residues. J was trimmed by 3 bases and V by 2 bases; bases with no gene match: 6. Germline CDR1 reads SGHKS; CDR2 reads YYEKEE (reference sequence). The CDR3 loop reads CASSLGTSRYYEQYF. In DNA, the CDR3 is TGTGCCAGCAGCTTAGGGACTAGCCGTTACTACGAGCAGTACTTC. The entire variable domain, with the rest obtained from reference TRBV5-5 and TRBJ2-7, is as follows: DAGVTQSPTHLIKTRGQQVTLRCSPISGHKSVSWYQQVLGQGPQFIFQYYEKEERGRGNFPDRFSARQFPNYSSELNVNALLLGDSALYLCASSLGTSRYYEQYFGPGTRLTVT.

CDR3 bases: TGTGCCATCAGTGAGTCGACAGTTTACCTCTCCTACGAGCAGTACTTC. It encodes CAISESTVYLSYEQYF. This rearrangement joins TRBV10-3 to TRBJ2-7, with a possible D match to TRBD1 (5 bases). Germline V gives CDR1 ENHRY, CDR2 SYGVKD. The germline V and J ends were trimmed by 0 bases and 0 bases, with 12 bases remaining between them. The CDR3 length is 16 residues.

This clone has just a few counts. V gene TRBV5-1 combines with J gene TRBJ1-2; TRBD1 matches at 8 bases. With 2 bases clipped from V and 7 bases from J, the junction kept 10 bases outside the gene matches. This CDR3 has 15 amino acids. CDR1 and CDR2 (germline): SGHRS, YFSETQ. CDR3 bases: TGCGCCAGCAGCTTAGGAGGACAGGGCGGTCTTGGCTACACCTTC. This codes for CASSLGGQGGLGYTF.

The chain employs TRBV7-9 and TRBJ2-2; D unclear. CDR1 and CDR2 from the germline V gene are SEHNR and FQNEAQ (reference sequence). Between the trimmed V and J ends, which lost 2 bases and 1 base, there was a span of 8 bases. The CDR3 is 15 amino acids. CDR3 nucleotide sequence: TGTGCCAGCAGCTTATGGCAGAAGAACACCGGGGAGCTGTTTTTT. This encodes CASSLWQKNTGELFF.

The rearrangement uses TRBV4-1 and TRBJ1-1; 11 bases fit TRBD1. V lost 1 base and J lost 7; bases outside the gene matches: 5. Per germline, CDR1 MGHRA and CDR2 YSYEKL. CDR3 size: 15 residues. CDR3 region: CASSQVDRGQGEAFF. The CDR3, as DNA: TGCGCCAGCAGCCAAGTGGACAGGGGGCAGGGTGAAGCTTTCTTT.

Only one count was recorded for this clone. The CDR3 coding sequence is TGCAGCGTTGAAGATCGTTCCAGGGAGCTGTTTTTT. As protein: CSVEDRSRELFF. The chain employs TRBV29-1 and TRBJ2-2; D is undetermined. Germline values: CDR1 SQVTM, CDR2 ANQGSEA. Trimming took off 0 bases at V and 9 bases at J, with 8 bases between the two ends. The CDR3 length is 12 residues.

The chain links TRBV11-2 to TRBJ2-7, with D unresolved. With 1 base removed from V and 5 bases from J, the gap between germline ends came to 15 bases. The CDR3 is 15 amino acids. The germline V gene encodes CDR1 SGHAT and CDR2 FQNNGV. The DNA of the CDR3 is TGTGCCAGCAGCTTAGTGGGCCAGTTGTACGACGAGCAGTACTTC. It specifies CASSLVGQLYDEQYF.

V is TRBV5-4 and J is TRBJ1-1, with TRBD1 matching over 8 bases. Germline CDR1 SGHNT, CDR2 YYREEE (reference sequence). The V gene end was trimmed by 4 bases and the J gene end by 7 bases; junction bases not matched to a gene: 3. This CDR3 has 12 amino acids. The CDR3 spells CASSRGQVEAFF. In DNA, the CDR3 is TGTGCCAGCAGCAGGGGACAGGTTGAAGCTTTCTTT.

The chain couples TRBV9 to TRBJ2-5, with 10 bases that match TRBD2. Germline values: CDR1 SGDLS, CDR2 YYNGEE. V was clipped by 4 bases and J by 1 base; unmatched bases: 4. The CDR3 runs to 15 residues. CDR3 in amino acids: CASSFSGRAQETQYF. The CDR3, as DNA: TGTGCCAGCAGCTTCAGCGGGAGGGCCCAAGAGACCCAGTACTTC. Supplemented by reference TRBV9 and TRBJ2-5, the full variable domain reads DSGVTQTPKHLITATGQRVTLRCSPRSGDLSVYWYQQSLDQGLQFLIQYYNGEERAKGNILERFSAQQFPDLHSELNLSSLELGDSALYFCASSFSGRAQETQYFGPGTRLLVL.

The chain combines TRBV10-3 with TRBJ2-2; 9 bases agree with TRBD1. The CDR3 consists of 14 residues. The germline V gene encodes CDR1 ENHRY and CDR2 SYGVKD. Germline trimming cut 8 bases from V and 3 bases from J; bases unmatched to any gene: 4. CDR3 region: CAIPGQGDTGELFF. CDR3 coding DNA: TGTGCCATCCCGGGACAGGGCGACACCGGGGAGCTGTTTTTT.

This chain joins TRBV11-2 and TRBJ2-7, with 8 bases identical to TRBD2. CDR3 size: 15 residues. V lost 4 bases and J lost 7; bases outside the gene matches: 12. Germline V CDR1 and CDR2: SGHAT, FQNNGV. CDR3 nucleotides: TGTGCCAGCAGCTGGGAGGGTTCGGGAGGGCCAGAGCAGTACTTC. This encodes CASSWEGSGGPEQYF.

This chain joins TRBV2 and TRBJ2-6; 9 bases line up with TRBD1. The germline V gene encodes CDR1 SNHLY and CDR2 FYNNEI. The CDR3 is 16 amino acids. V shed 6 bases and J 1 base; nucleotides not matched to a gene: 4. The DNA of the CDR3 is TGTGCCAGCAGGGGCGGGACAGGGTCTGGGGCCAACGTCCTGACTTTC. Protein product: CASRGGTGSGANVLTF. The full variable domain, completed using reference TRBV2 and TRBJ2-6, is EPEVTQTPSHQVTQMGQEVILRCVPISNHLYFYWYRQILGQKVEFLVSFYNNEISEKSEIFDDQFSVERPDGSNFTLKIRSTKLEDSAMYFCASRGGTGSGANVLTFGAGSRLTVL.

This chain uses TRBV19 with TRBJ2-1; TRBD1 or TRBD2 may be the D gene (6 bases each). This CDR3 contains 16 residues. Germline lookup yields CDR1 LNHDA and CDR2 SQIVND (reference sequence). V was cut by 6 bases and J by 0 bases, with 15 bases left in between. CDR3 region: CASRPEGVSSYNEQFF. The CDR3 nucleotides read TGTGCCAGTAGGCCGGAGGGGGTAAGCTCCTACAATGAGCAGTTCTTC.

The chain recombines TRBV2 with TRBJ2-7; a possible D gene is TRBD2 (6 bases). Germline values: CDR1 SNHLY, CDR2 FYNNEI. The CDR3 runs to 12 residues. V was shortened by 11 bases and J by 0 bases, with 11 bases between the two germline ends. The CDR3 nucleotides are TGTGCCCGGGGGAACGACTCCTACGAGCAGTACTTC. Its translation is CARGNDSYEQYF.

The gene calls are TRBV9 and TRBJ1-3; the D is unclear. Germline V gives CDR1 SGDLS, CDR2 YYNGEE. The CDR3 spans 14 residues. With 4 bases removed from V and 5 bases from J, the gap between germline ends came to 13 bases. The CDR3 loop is CASSPIGYRNTIYF. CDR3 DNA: TGTGCCAGCAGCCCCATAGGGTATAGAAACACCATATATTTT.

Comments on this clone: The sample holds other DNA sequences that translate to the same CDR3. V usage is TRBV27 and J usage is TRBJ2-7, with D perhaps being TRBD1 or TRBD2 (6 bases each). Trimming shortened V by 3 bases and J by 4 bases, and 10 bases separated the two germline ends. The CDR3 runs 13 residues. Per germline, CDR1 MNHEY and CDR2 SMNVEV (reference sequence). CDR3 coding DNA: TGTGCCAGCAGTTTTGGGGGGCGGTACGAGCAGTACTTC. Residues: CASSFGGRYEQYF.

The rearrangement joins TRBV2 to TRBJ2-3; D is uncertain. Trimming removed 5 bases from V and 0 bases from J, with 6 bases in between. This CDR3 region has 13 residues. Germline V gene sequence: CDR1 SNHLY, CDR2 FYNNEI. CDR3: CASSRISTDTQYF. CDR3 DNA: TGTGCCAGCAGTCGGATCAGCACAGATACGCAGTATTTT.

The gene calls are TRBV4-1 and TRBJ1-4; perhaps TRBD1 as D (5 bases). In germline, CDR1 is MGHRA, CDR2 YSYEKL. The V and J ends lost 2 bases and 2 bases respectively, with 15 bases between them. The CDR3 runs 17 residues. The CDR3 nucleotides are TGCGCCAGCAGCCAAAGGCAGGGAAAGAGTACTAATGAAAAACTGTTTTTT. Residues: CASSQRQGKSTNEKLFF.

The CDR3 region has the DNA TGTGCCTGGAGTGCATGGGGAGGTGAGACTGAAGCTTTCTTT. The encoded protein is CAWSAWGGETEAFF. The V call is TRBV30, the J call TRBJ1-1; D is undetermined. This CDR3 spans 14 amino acids. In germline, CDR1 is GTSNPN, CDR2 SVGIG (reference sequence). V gave up 1 base and J gave up 5 bases, with 14 bases separating them.

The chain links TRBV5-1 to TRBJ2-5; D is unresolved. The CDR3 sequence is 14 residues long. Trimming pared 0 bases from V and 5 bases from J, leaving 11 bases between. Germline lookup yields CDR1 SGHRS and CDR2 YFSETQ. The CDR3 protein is CASSLGTARETQYF. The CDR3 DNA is TGCGCCAGCAGCTTGGGTACAGCCCGGGAGACCCAGTACTTC. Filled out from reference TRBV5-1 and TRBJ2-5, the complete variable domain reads KAGVTQTPRYLIKTRGQQVTLSCSPISGHRSVSWYQQTPGQGLQFLFEYFSETQRNKGNFPGRFSGRQFSNSRSEMNVSTLELGDSALYLCASSLGTARETQYFGPGTRLLVL.